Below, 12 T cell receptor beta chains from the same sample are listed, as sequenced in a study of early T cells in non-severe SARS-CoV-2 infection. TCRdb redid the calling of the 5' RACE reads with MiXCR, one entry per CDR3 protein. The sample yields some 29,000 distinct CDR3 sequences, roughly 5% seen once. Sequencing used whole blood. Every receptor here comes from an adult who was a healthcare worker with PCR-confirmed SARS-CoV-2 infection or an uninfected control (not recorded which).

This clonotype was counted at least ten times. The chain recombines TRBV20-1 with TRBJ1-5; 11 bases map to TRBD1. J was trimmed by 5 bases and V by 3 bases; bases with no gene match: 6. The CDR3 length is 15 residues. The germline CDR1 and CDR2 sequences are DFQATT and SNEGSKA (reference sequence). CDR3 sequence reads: CSARTGQGAYQPQHF. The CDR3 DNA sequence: TGCAGTGCTAGGACCGGACAGGGGGCGTATCAGCCCCAGCATTTT.

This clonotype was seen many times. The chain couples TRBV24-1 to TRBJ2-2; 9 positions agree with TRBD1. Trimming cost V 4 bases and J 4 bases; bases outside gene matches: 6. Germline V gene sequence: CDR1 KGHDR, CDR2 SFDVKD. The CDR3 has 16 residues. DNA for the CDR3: TGTGCCACCAGTGACTGGACAGGGGTCGGCACCGGGGAGCTGTTTTTT. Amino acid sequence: CATSDWTGVGTGELFF.

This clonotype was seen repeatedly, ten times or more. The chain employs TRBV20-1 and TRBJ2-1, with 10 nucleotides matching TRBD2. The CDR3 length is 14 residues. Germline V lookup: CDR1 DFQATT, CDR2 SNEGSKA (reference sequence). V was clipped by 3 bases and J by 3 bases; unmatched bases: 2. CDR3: CSASRTSGYNEQFF. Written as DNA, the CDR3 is TGCAGTGCTAGCCGGACTAGCGGCTACAATGAGCAGTTCTTC.

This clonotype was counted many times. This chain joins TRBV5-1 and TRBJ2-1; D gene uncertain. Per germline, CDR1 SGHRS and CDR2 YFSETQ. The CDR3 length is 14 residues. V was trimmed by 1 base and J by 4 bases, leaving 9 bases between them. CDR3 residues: CASSLSPDYNEQFF. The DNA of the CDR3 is TGCGCCAGCAGCTTGAGTCCGGATTACAATGAGCAGTTCTTC.

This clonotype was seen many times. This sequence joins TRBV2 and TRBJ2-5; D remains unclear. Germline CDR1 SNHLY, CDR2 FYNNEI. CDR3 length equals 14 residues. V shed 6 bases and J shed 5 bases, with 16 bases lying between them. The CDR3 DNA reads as TGTGCCAGCAGACGGACGTACCTGGGGGAGACCCAGTACTTC. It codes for CASRRTYLGETQYF.

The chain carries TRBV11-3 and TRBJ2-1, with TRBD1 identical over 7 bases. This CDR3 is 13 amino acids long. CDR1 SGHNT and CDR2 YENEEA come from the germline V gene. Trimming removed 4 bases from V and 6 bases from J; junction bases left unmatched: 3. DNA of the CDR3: TGTGCCAGCAGCTCGGGGACAGTCAATGAGCAGTTCTTC. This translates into CASSSGTVNEQFF.

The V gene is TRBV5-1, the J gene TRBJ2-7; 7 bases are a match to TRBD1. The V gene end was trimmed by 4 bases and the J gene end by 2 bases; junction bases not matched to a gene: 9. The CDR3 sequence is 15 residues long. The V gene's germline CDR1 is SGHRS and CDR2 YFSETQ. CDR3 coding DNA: TGCGCCAGCAGCGGGACCCGGGACAGTCCCTACGAGCAGTACTTC. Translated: CASSGTRDSPYEQYF.

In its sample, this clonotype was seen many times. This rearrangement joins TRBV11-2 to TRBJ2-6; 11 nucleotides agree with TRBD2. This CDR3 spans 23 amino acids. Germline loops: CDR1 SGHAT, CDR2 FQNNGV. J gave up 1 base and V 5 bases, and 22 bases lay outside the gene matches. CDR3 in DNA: TGTGCCAGCAGCCCTGCTAGCCGATATAGCGGGAGGGGTCGTCAATCTGGGGCCAACGTCCTGACTTTC. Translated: CASSPASRYSGRGRQSGANVLTF.

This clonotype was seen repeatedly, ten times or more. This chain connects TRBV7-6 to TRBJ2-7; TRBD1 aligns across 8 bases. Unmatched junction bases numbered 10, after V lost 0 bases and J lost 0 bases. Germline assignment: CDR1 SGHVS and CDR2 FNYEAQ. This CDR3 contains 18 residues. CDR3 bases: TGTGCCAGCAGCTTAGCCTTAGTAGGACAGGGACCCTCCTACGAGCAGTACTTC. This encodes CASSLALVGQGPSYEQYF.

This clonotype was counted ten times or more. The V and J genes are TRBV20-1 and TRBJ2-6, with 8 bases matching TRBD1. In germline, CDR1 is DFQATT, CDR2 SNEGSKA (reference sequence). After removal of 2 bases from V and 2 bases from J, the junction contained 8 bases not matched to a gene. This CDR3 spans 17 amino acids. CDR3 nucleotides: TGCAGTGCTAGATCGGGGACAGGAATTACTGGGGCCAACGTCCTGACTTTC. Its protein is CSARSGTGITGANVLTF.

Here the CDR3 DNA reads TGCAGCGTTGGCCGGGATAACACCGGGGAGCTGTTTTTT. Its protein product is CSVGRDNTGELFF. J is TRBJ2-2 and V is TRBV29-1, with D maybe TRBD2 (5 bases). Germline loops: CDR1 SQVTM, CDR2 ANQGSEA. Trimming pared 4 bases from V and 2 bases from J, leaving 8 bases between. The CDR3 totals 13 residues.

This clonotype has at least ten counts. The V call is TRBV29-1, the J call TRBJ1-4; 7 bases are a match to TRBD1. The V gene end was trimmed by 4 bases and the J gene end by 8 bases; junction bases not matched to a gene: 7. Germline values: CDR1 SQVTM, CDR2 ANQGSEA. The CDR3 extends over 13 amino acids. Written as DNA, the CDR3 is TGCAGCGTTGGGGAGACAGGGAAGGAAAAACTGTTTTTT. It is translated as CSVGETGKEKLFF.